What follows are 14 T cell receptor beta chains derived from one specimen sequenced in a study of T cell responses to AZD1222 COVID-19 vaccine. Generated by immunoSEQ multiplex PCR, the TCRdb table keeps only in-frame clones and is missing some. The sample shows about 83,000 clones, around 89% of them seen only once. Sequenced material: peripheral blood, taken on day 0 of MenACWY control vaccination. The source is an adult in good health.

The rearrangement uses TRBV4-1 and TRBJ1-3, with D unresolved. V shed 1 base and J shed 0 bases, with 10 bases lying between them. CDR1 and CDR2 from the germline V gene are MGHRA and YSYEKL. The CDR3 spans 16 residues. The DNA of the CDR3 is TGCGCCAGCAGCCAAGGGAGGCTCTTCTCTGGAAACACCATATATTTT. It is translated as CASSQGRLFSGNTIYF.

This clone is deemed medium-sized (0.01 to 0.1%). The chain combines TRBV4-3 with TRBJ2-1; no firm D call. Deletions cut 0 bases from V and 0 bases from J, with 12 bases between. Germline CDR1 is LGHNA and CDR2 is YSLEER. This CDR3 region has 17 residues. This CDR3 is CASSQEGPWSSYNEQFF. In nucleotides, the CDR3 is TGCGCCAGCAGCCAAGAGGGCCCGTGGAGCTCCTACAATGAGCAGTTCTTC.

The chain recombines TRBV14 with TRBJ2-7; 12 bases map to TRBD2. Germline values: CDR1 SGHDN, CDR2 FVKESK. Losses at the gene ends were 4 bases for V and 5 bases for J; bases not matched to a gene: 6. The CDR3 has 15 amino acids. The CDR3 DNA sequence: TGTGCCAGCAGCCGTTTGACTAGCGGGAGCCACGAGCAGTACTTC. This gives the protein CASSRLTSGSHEQYF.

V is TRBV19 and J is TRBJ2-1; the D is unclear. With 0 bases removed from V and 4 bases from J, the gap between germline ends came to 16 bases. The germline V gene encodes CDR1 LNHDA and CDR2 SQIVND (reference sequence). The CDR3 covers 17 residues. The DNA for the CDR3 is TGTGCCAGTAGTATAGATTCTCAGTGGGGATTATACAATGAGCAGTTCTTC. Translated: CASSIDSQWGLYNEQFF.

CDR3 nucleotides: TGTGCCAGCAGGGGGGGGATAGCCAAAAACATTCAGTACTTC. Its translation is CASRGGIAKNIQYF. This chain uses TRBV2 with TRBJ2-4, with 7 bases lining up with TRBD2. The CDR3 contains 14 residues. Germline loops: CDR1 SNHLY, CDR2 FYNNEI. V lost 6 bases, J lost 0 bases, and 2 bases stayed unmatched.

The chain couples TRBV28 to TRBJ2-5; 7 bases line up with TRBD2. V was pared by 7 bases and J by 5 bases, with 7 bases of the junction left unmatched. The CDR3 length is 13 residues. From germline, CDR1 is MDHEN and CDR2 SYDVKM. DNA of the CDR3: TGTGCCAGCACGGGGGAGGGCCTGGAGACCCAGTACTTC. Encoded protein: CASTGEGLETQYF.

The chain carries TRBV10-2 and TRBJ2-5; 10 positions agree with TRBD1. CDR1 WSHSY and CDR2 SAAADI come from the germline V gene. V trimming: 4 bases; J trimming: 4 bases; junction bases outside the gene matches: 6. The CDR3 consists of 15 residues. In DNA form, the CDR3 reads TGCGCCAGCAGTGGACAGGGGGCACGGGGAGAGACCCAGTACTTC. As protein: CASSGQGARGETQYF.

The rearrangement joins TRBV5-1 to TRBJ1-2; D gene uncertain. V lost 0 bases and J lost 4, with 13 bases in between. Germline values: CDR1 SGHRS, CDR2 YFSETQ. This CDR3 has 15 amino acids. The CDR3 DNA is TGCGCCAGCAGCTTGGAAGCGGCAGTGTTCTATGGCTACACCTTC. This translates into CASSLEAAVFYGYTF.

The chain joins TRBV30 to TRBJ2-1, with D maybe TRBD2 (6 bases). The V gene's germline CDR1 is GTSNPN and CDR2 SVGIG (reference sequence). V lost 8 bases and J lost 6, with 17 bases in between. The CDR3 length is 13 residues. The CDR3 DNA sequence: TGTGCCCGGACGGGTGGGGGGTTCAATGAGCAGTTCTTC. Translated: CARTGGGFNEQFF.

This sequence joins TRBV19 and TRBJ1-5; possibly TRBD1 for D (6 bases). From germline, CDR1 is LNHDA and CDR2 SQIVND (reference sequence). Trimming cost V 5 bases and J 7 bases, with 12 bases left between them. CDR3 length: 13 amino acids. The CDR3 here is CASSDRFSQPQHF. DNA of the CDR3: TGTGCCAGTAGTGACAGGTTCTCCCAGCCCCAGCATTTT.

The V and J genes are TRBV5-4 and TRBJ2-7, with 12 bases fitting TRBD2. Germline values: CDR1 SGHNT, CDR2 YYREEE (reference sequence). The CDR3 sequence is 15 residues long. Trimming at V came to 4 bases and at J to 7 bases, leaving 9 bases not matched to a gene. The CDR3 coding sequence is TGTGCCAGCAGCCCCCCTAGCGGGAGGGCGAATGAGCAGTACTTC. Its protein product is CASSPPSGRANEQYF.

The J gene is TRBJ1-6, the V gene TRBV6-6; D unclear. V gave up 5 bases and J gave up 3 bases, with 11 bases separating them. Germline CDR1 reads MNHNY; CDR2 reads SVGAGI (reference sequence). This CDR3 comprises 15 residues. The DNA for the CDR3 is TGTGCCAGCAGTAAAGAAGCAGACTATAATTCACCCCTCCACTTT. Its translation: CASSKEADYNSPLHF.

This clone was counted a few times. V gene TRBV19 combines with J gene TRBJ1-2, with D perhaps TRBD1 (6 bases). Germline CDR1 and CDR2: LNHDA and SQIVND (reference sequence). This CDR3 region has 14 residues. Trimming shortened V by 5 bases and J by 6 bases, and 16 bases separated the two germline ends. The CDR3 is CASSARTARNGYTF. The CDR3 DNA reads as TGTGCCAGTAGTGCCCGGACAGCCCGAAATGGCTACACCTTC.

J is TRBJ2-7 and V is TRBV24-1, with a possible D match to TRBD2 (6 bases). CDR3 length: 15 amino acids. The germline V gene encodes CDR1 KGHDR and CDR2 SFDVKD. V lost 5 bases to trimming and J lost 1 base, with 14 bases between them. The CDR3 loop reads CATSGGLGGSYEQYF. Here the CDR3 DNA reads TGTGCCACCAGTGGAGGACTGGGGGGATCCTACGAGCAGTACTTC.